Below are 27 T cell receptor beta chains sequenced from a single sample in a study of CD8 T cells in ankylosing spondylitis. MiXCR was run by TCRdb on the 5' RACE reads, yielding one entry per CDR3 protein. Among over 75,000 distinct CDR3 sequences listed, 8.8% were seen once. Sequencing was performed on blood, either unsorted or a sorted T cell fraction (not recorded which). The receptors originated from a male donor with ankylosing spondylitis or in good health (not recorded which).

The chain employs TRBV6-5 and TRBJ2-7; the D is unclear. CDR1 and CDR2 (germline): MNHEY, SVGAGI. CDR3 length: 15 residues. Trimming shortened V by 2 bases and J by 3 bases, and 14 bases separated the two germline ends. This CDR3 is CASSYLGADYYEQYF. The CDR3 nucleotides are TGTGCCAGCAGTTACCTCGGCGCGGATTACTACGAGCAGTACTTC.

Many counts were recorded for this clonotype. V usage is TRBV10-3 and J usage is TRBJ2-1, with 8 bases lining up with TRBD1. The CDR3 consists of 16 residues. CDR1 and CDR2 from the germline V gene are ENHRY and SYGVKD. The J segment lost 2 bases and the V segment lost 0 bases, leaving 3 bases of the junction unmatched. CDR3 nucleotides: TGTGCCATCAGTGAGTCGACAGGGGTTGCCTACAATGAGCAGTTCTTC. It is translated as CAISESTGVAYNEQFF.

At least ten counts were recorded for this clonotype. The V and J genes are TRBV12-3 or TRBV12-4 and TRBJ2-7, with TRBD1 identical over 7 bases. The ends lost 5 bases at V and 2 bases at J; junction bases unmatched: 6. The CDR3 covers 14 residues. The CDR3: CASSPGDSPYEQYF. The CDR3 region has the DNA TGTGCCAGCAGTCCCGGGGACAGTCCCTACGAGCAGTACTTC.

The table lists this clonotype with many counts. The chain is built from TRBV2 and TRBJ2-1, with D possibly matching TRBD1 (5 bases). V was clipped by 4 bases and J by 8 bases, with 15 bases between them. Germline V lookup: CDR1 SNHLY, CDR2 FYNNEI. The CDR3 is 14 residues long. The DNA of the CDR3 is TGTGCCAGCAGTGCAGGGAAAAGAGGCGATGAGCAGTTCTTC. It yields the protein CASSAGKRGDEQFF.

This clonotype was seen repeatedly, ten times or more. The chain links TRBV5-6 to TRBJ1-3, with a weak D call TRBD1 (5 bases). Trimming left V 0 bases short and J 0 bases short, with 7 bases between. Germline loops: CDR1 SGHDT, CDR2 YYEEEE. The CDR3 length is 15 residues. Written as DNA, the CDR3 is TGTGCCAGCAGCTTGGACAGGCGCTCTGGAAACACCATATATTTT. Translated: CASSLDRRSGNTIYF.

On this clonotype itself: Being one base from a much bigger clone, this may be a read error. J is TRBJ2-3 and V is TRBV2; TRBD2 agrees at 10 bases. Germline CDR1 SNHLY, CDR2 FYNNEI. The length of the CDR3 is 18 residues. Written as DNA, the CDR3 is TGTGCCCGCAGTTTATGGGGATTCAGCGGGGGGGACGCTAATACGCAGTATTTT. Translating gives CARSLWGFSGGDANTQYF.

Ten or more counts support this clonotype. This sequence joins TRBV5-4 and TRBJ2-7, with D uncertain. Germline assignment: CDR1 SGHNT and CDR2 YYREEE (reference sequence). The CDR3 covers 13 residues. Trimming cost V 2 bases and J 3 bases, with 9 bases left between them. CDR3 DNA sequence: TGTGCCAGCAGCTTCGGCAAGGACTACGAGCAGTACTTC. Translated: CASSFGKDYEQYF.

This clonotype was recorded many times. J is TRBJ2-4 and V is TRBV20-1; D not resolved. The CDR3 is 12 amino acids. CDR1 DFQATT and CDR2 SNEGSKA come from the germline V gene (reference sequence). V was pared by 3 bases and J by 7 bases, with 10 bases between. The chain's CDR3 is CSASQQRNIQYF. The CDR3 DNA follows: TGCAGTGCTAGTCAACAGAGGAACATTCAGTACTTC.

This clonotype was found many times. The CDR3 sequence: CASSVTGRVNNEQFF. CDR3 nucleotide sequence: TGTGCCAGCAGTGTCACAGGGAGAGTTAACAATGAGCAGTTCTTC. The chain employs TRBV12-3 or TRBV12-4 and TRBJ2-1, with a weak D call TRBD1 (6 bases). This CDR3 is 15 amino acids long. The V and J ends lost 5 bases and 5 bases respectively, with 16 bases between them.

This clonotype appeared many times. Compared with germline, one end of the junction differs, possibly owing to a read error. J is TRBJ1-1 and V is TRBV18, with D possibly matching TRBD1 (5 bases). Germline V gene lookup returns CDR1 KGHSH and CDR2 LQKENI. The CDR3 extends over 15 amino acids. The CDR3 sequence: CASSLQGEMNTEAFF. The CDR3 nucleotides read TGTGCCAGCTCACTGCAGGGCGAGATGAACACTGAAGCCTTCTTT.

V usage is TRBV11-2 and J usage is TRBJ2-7; 11 nucleotides agree with TRBD2. The CDR3 is made up of 14 amino acids. V trimming: 8 bases; J trimming: 9 bases; junction bases outside the gene matches: 12. Germline V gene sequence: CDR1 SGHAT, CDR2 FQNNGV. CDR3 sequence: CASHSLAGAAVQYF. The CDR3 bases are TGTGCCAGCCACTCACTAGCGGGGGCCGCCGTGCAGTACTTC.

This clonotype was counted many times. The chain recombines TRBV3-1 with TRBJ2-7; 8 nucleotides agree with TRBD1. This CDR3 spans 16 amino acids. After removal of 0 bases from V and 3 bases from J, the junction contained 7 bases not matched to a gene. The germline V gene has CDR1 LGHDT and CDR2 YNNKEL (reference sequence). CDR3 bases: TGTGCCAGCAGCCAAGACGGCGGGACAGGAGGCTACGAGCAGTACTTC. Protein: CASSQDGGTGGYEQYF.

About this clonotype: Mismatch with germline at one junction end may stem from a read error. The chain carries TRBV3-1 and TRBJ2-7; no clear D gene. The CDR3 loop spans 13 amino acids. Germline CDR1 reads LGHDT; CDR2 reads YNNKEL (reference sequence). The CDR3 region is CAISPLPTYEQYF. CDR3 in DNA: TGTGCCATCAGCCCTTTGCCCACCTACGAGCAGTACTTC.

This clonotype was seen ten or more times. The rearrangement links TRBV10-3 to TRBJ2-3; D not certain. V gave up 0 bases and J gave up 5 bases, with 6 bases separating them. Germline values: CDR1 ENHRY, CDR2 SYGVKD. The CDR3 totals 13 residues. CDR3 loop: CAISESGRDTQYF. In DNA, the CDR3 is TGTGCCATCAGTGAGTCAGGAAGAGATACGCAGTATTTT.

Turning to this clonotype: A much larger clone differs from this one at a single base, so this may be a read error. The rearrangement joins TRBV10-3 to TRBJ1-2; D is perhaps TRBD1 (5 bases). This CDR3 is built from 13 residues. V lost 8 bases and J 3 bases, leaving 13 bases between the germline ends. The germline V gene encodes CDR1 ENHRY and CDR2 SYGVKD. CDR3 nucleotide sequence: TGTGCCATCGGGACGGGGGTTGACTATGGCTACACCTTC. The encoded protein is CAIGTGVDYGYTF.

Remarks on this clonotype: This may be a read error: a much more frequent sequence differs by one nucleotide. The J gene is TRBJ1-6, the V gene TRBV25-1; no reliable D call. The CDR3 sequence is 15 residues long. CDR1 is MGHDK and CDR2 is SYGVNS in the germline V gene. Here the CDR3 reads CASSESGIKGSLLHF. CDR3 in DNA: TGTGCCAGCAGTGAATCGGGCATAAAAGGGTCACTCCTCCACTTT.

Turning to this clonotype: A much larger clone lies a single base off, so this may be a read error. The chain is built from TRBV18 and TRBJ1-5; D call uncertain. Germline CDR1 and CDR2: KGHSH and LQKENI. The V end was cut by 2 bases, the J end by 9 bases, with 11 bases between. CDR3 length: 13 residues. The DNA of the CDR3 is TGTGCCAGCTCACCAAGTGGGGATCGGCCCCAGCATTTT. This gives the protein CASSPSGDRPQHF.

The table lists this clonotype with many counts. This chain connects TRBV5-4 to TRBJ2-3, with D unclear. The V gene lost 0 bases and the J gene lost 0 bases, with 8 bases spanning the gap. This CDR3 region has 15 residues. From germline, CDR1 is SGHNT and CDR2 YYREEE (reference sequence). The CDR3 coding sequence is TGTGCCAGCAGCTTGGTATCACCCAGCACAGATACGCAGTATTTT. It encodes CASSLVSPSTDTQYF.

Sample share makes this clonotype medium-sized. In DNA form, the CDR3 reads TGCAGTGCTAGAGTGGCGGAGGGCTACACCTTC. Its translation is CSARVAEGYTF. The rearrangement joins TRBV20-1 to TRBJ1-2, with no clear D. CDR1 and CDR2 (germline): DFQATT, SNEGSKA (reference sequence). The CDR3 has 11 residues. Trimming cost V 1 base and J 8 bases, with 8 bases left between them.

This clonotype was seen at least ten times. V gene TRBV21-1 combines with J gene TRBJ2-4; the D call TRBD1 from the table was never checked on the DNA. TRBV21-1 corresponds to a pseudogene. The CDR3 totals 16 residues. CDR3 loop: CASSKWGPAAKNIQYF. The CDR3 DNA reads as TGTGCCAGCAGCAAATGGGGACCTGCAGCCAAAAACATTCAGTACTTC.

The rearrangement joins TRBV20-1 to TRBJ2-1, with 8 bases aligning to TRBD1. CDR3 size: 15 residues. Germline V gives CDR1 DFQATT, CDR2 SNEGSKA (reference sequence). Germline trimming cut 6 bases from V and 10 bases from J; bases unmatched to any gene: 17. The CDR3 bases are TGCAGTGCCCCTGCAGGGGGCACGGAGGGCTCAGAGCAGTTCTTC. It encodes CSAPAGGTEGSEQFF.

A remark on this clonotype: This may arise from a read error, as a much more abundant clone is one base away. This chain joins TRBV28 and TRBJ1-2; 10 bases align to TRBD1. The junction had 11 bases not matched to a gene; V was cut back by 4 bases and J by 0 bases. This CDR3 comprises 18 residues. Germline V gives CDR1 MDHEN, CDR2 SYDVKM. The DNA of the CDR3 is TGTGCCAGCAGTTCGAAATGCCGGGACAGGGGTCCTAACTATGGCTACACCTTC. Translation: CASSSKCRDRGPNYGYTF.

The chain employs TRBV7-2 and TRBJ2-5, with D possibly being TRBD1 or TRBD2 (5 bases each). The length of the CDR3 is 14 residues. The germline V gene encodes CDR1 SGHTA and CDR2 FQGNSA. Trimming took 0 bases from V and 1 from J, leaving 6 bases between them. As DNA, the CDR3 is TGTGCCAGCAGCTTAGCGGGGACCCAAGAGACCCAGTACTTC. This sequence encodes CASSLAGTQETQYF.

This clonotype was observed at least ten times. V usage is TRBV15 and J usage is TRBJ2-3, with TRBD2 identical over 8 bases. Germline V CDR1 and CDR2: LNHNV, YYDKDF (reference sequence). V was clipped by 3 bases and J by 3 bases; unmatched bases: 5. This CDR3 is built from 15 residues. Written as DNA, the CDR3 is TGTGCCACCAGCAGCCGAGCGGGGGCAACAGATACGCAGTATTTT. Translation gives CATSSRAGATDTQYF.

This clonotype was seen at least ten times. The chain couples TRBV7-3 to TRBJ2-1; 8 nucleotides match TRBD2. Germline V CDR1 and CDR2: SGHTA, FQGTGA. The V gene end was trimmed by 4 bases and the J gene end by 6 bases; junction bases not matched to a gene: 11. The length of the CDR3 is 16 residues. The CDR3: CASSSYVAGTSNEQFF. The CDR3 DNA reads TGTGCCAGCAGCTCTTACGTAGCGGGGACCTCCAATGAGCAGTTCTTC.

Ten or more counts support this clonotype. J is TRBJ2-4 and V is TRBV12-3 or TRBV12-4; D not resolved. V was cut by 6 bases and J by 3 bases, with 12 bases left in between. The CDR3 has 14 residues. The CDR3 DNA is TGTGCCAGCAGGTTGACTTCGGGCAAAAACATTCAGTACTTC. Protein product: CASRLTSGKNIQYF.

The table lists this clonotype with a few counts. The chain combines TRBV2 with TRBJ1-5; D is possibly TRBD1 (5 bases). CDR1 is SNHLY and CDR2 is FYNNEI in the germline V gene. Trimming cost V 6 bases and J 0 bases, with 12 bases left between them. The CDR3 loop spans 15 amino acids. CDR3 nucleotide sequence: TGTGCCAGCAGCGTAGACAGAAGTAGCAATCAGCCCCAGCATTTT. Translating it yields CASSVDRSSNQPQHF.